Below are 2 T cell receptor beta chains sequenced from a single sample in a study of cytomegalovirus exposure and HLA in healthy donors (dated 2017 in TCRdb). Library method: the immunoSEQ multiplex PCR assay. A mixture of 60 forward primers for TCR Vbeta segments and 13 reverse primers for TCR Jbeta segments was used in the multiplex PCR. TCRdb mirrors the immuneACCESS table, restricted to in-frame sequences. Some clones are absent from its copies; in checked studies, under half trace to an unresolved V gene, and the reason for the others is unknown. The sample contains a few hundred thousand clones, 70% to 90% of them found a single time. The top ten hold more than 1.5% of the sample. Sequencing was performed on PBMCs. Receptors were obtained from a woman aged 40 to 50 in good health and CMV-seropositive.

The V call is TRBV4-1, the J call TRBJ2-5; D is uncertain. The CDR3 has 14 amino acids. Germline CDR1 is MGHRA and CDR2 is YSYEKL. V lost 0 bases to trimming and J lost 1 base, with 6 bases between them. The CDR3 sequence: CASSQEGLQETQYF. The CDR3 DNA is TGCGCCAGCAGCCAAGAGGGCCTCCAAGAGACCCAGTACTTC.

The chain uses TRBV7-9 and TRBJ2-7; D is possibly TRBD1 (5 bases). Germline CDR1 reads SEHNR; CDR2 reads FQNEAQ (reference sequence). The CDR3 is made up of 13 amino acids. The germline V and J ends were trimmed by 5 bases and 6 bases, with 14 bases remaining between them. CDR3 sequence reads: CASSPSFRAEQYF. CDR3 nucleotides: TGTGCCAGCAGCCCCTCCTTCAGGGCCGAGCAGTACTTC.